The 11 T cell receptor beta chains in this list originate from one sample, sequenced in a study of blood T cells in healthy people across ages. Using a J-beta primer mix together with a sample-barcoded 5' primer, a second PCR was run for roughly 6 to 12 cycles. TCRdb called the 5' RACE reads again in MiXCR, with one record for every CDR3 protein. The sample has about 970,000 distinct CDR3 sequences; just over 50% are singletons. The material sequenced was blood. Source of these receptors: a woman in her sixties or seventies in good health.

The table lists this clonotype with many counts. This chain uses TRBV28 with TRBJ2-7; no reliable D call. Germline-derived CDR1 and CDR2 are MDHEN and SYDVKM. The CDR3 loop spans 13 amino acids. The ends were cut back, 2 bases at V and 4 bases at J, with 9 bases in the middle. The CDR3 spells CASSLGVGYEQYF. DNA for the CDR3: TGTGCCAGCAGTTTAGGAGTTGGGTACGAGCAGTACTTC. Combining the CDR3 with reference TRBV28 and TRBJ2-7 gives the whole variable domain DVKVTQSSRYLVKRTGEKVFLECVQDMDHENMFWYRQDPGLGLRLIYFSYDVKMKEKGDIPEGYSVSREKKERFSLILESASTNQTSMYLCASSLGVGYEQYFGPGTRLTVT.

The chain uses TRBV5-6 and TRBJ2-7; tentative D call: TRBD2 (6 bases). Looked up from germline, CDR1 is SGHDT and CDR2 is YYEEEE. V was clipped by 0 bases and J by 2 bases, with 21 bases between them. The CDR3 sequence is 18 residues long. As DNA, the CDR3 is TGTGCCAGCAGCTTGGGACGAGTGGGGACTCCAACTCCCTACGAGCAGTACTTC. Translating it yields CASSLGRVGTPTPYEQYF. Full variable domain (rest looked up from reference TRBV5-6 and TRBJ2-7): DAGVTQSPTHLIKTRGQQVTLRCSPKSGHDTVSWYQQALGQGPQFIFQYYEEEERQRGNFPDRFSGHQFPNYSSELNVNALLLGDSALYLCASSLGRVGTPTPYEQYFGPGTRLTVT.

The rearrangement uses TRBV7-9 and TRBJ2-5; a possible D gene is TRBD1 (5 bases). The germline CDR1 and CDR2 sequences are SEHNR and FQNEAQ (reference sequence). Trimming left V 5 bases short and J 3 bases short, with 16 bases between. The CDR3 is 15 residues long. The CDR3 reads CASSRLQVNEETQYF. The DNA for the CDR3 is TGTGCCAGCAGCCGTCTACAGGTCAACGAAGAGACCCAGTACTTC.

The chain employs TRBV4-1 and TRBJ2-7; 9 positions match TRBD2. CDR1 and CDR2 from the germline V gene are MGHRA and YSYEKL. With V trimmed by 4 bases and J by 0 bases, 7 bases remained unmatched. The CDR3 consists of 16 residues. The CDR3 DNA reads TGCGCCAGCAGCCCCCGACTAGCGGTTAGCTCCTACGAGCAGTACTTC. It translates to CASSPRLAVSSYEQYF.

In this sample, this clonotype turned up a few times. The chain links TRBV4-1 to TRBJ2-1; 8 bases agree with TRBD2. Germline V CDR1 and CDR2: MGHRA, YSYEKL. The CDR3 covers 16 residues. V dropped 0 bases and J dropped 5; count of bases not matched to a gene: 6. In nucleotides, the CDR3 is TGCGCCAGCAGCCAAGATTCACTAGCGGAGAACAATGAGCAGTTCTTC. This translates into CASSQDSLAENNEQFF.

This clonotype was recorded only once. The chain joins TRBV7-7 to TRBJ2-5; D gene uncertain. The CDR3 runs to 14 residues. Germline values: CDR1 SSHAT, CDR2 FNYEAQ (reference sequence). The ends were cut back, 5 bases at V and 0 bases at J, with 10 bases in the middle. This CDR3 is CASSTQGNQETQYF. CDR3 sequence (DNA): TGTGCCAGCAGCACTCAAGGAAACCAAGAGACCCAGTACTTC. Variable domain in full (rest from reference TRBV7-7 and TRBJ2-5): GAGVSQSPRYKVTKRGQDVTLRCDPISSHATLYWYQQALGQGPEFLTYFNYEAQPDKSGLPSDRFSAERPEGSISTLTIQRTEQRDSAMYRCASSTQGNQETQYFGPGTRLLVL.

This clonotype was seen a handful of times. The chain couples TRBV12-3 or TRBV12-4 to TRBJ2-7; 9 bases align to TRBD2. Trimming took 5 bases from V and 2 from J; bases not matched to a gene: 7. The CDR3 sequence is 15 residues long. In DNA form, the CDR3 reads TGTGCCAGCAGTAAGACTAGCGGAGGCCCCTACGAGCAGTACTTC. Amino acid sequence: CASSKTSGGPYEQYF.

V usage is TRBV27 and J usage is TRBJ2-7, with a tentative D call TRBD2 (5 bases). Germline V gene lookup returns CDR1 MNHEY and CDR2 SMNVEV (reference sequence). V lost 6 bases and J 3 bases, leaving 21 bases between the germline ends. The CDR3 totals 16 residues. The CDR3 sequence: CASSQIRWENDYEQYF. The CDR3 DNA reads as TGTGCCAGCAGCCAGATTCGCTGGGAGAACGACTACGAGCAGTACTTC.

This clonotype has more than one count but fewer than ten. V gene TRBV20-1 combines with J gene TRBJ2-5; possibly TRBD2 for D (6 bases). CDR3 length equals 14 residues. Germline-derived CDR1 and CDR2 are DFQATT and SNEGSKA (reference sequence). Trimming cost V 6 bases and J 2 bases, with 16 bases left between them. The CDR3 DNA follows: TGCAGTGCATGGGTTGTCGGGAGACAAGAGACCCAGTACTTC. Its protein product is CSAWVVGRQETQYF.

The chain links TRBV4-3 to TRBJ2-5, with unresolved D. The germline V and J ends were trimmed by 0 bases and 0 bases, with 8 bases remaining between them. Germline V gene lookup returns CDR1 LGHNA and CDR2 YSLEER. The CDR3 covers 15 residues. The CDR3 coding sequence is TGCGCCAGCAGCCAAGATTGGCGACACCAAGAGACCCAGTACTTC. Residues: CASSQDWRHQETQYF.

The CDR3 sequence is CASSLDSPGDEQFF. Written as DNA, the CDR3 is TGCGCCAGCAGCTTGGATTCGCCGGGGGATGAGCAGTTCTTC. The V gene is TRBV5-1, the J gene TRBJ2-1, with TRBD2 as a possible D gene (6 bases). CDR3 length: 14 amino acids. Germline V lookup: CDR1 SGHRS, CDR2 YFSETQ. The V and J ends lost 0 bases and 8 bases respectively, with 12 bases between them.